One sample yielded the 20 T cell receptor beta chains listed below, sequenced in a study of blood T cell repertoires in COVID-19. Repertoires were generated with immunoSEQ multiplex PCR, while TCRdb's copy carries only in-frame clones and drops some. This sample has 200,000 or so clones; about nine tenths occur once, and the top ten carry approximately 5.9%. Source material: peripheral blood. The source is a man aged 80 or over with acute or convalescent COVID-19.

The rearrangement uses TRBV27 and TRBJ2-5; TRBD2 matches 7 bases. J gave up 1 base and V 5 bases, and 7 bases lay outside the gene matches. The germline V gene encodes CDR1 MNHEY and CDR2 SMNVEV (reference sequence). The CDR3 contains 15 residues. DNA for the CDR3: TGTGCCAGCAGTCGGGGAGGGTGGGGCCAAGAGACCCAGTACTTC. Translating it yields CASSRGGWGQETQYF.

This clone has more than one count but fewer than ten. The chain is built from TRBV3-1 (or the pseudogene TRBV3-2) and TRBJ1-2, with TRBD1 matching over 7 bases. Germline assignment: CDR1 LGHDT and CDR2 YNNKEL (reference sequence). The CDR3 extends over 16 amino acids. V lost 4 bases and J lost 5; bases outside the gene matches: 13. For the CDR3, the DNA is TGTGCCAGCAGCCCACCAACATCGACAGGGATATATGGCTACACCTTC. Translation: CASSPPTSTGIYGYTF.

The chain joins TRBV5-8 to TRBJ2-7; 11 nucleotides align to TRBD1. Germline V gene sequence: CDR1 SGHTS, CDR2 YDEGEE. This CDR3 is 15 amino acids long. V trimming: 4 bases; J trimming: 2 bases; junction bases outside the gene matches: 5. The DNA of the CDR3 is TGTGCCAGCAGCGACGGACAGGGGGCCCCCTACGAGCAGTACGTC. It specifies CASSDGQGAPYEQYV.

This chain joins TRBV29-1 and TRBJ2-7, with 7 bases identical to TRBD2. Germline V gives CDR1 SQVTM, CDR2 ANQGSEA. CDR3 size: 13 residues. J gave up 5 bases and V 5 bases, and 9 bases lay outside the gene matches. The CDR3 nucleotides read TGCAGCGTTACAGGCGGGAGTTACCACGAGCAGTACTTC. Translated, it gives CSVTGGSYHEQYF.

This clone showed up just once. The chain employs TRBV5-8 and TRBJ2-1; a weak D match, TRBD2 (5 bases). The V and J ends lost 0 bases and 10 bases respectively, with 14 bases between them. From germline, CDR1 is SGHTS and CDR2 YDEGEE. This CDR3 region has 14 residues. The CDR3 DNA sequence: TGTGCCAGCAGCTTGGGGTTGAGGGCAAAAGAGCAGTTCTTC. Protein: CASSLGLRAKEQFF.

The CDR3 is CATRTTGGTNEKLFF. As DNA, the CDR3 is TGTGCCACCCGGACCACAGGGGGTACTAATGAAAAACTGTTTTTT. This chain uses TRBV6-6 with TRBJ1-4; TRBD1 aligns across 8 bases. Germline assignment: CDR1 MNHNY and CDR2 SVGAGI (reference sequence). The trim removed 10 bases at V and 2 bases at J, leaving 9 bases unmatched. The CDR3 runs 15 residues.

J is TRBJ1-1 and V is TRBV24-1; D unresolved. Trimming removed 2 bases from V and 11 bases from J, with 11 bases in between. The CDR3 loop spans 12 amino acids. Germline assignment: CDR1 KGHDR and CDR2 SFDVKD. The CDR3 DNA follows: TGTGCCACCAGTGATTCTGGCCAGGCGGCTTTCTTT. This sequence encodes CATSDSGQAAFF.

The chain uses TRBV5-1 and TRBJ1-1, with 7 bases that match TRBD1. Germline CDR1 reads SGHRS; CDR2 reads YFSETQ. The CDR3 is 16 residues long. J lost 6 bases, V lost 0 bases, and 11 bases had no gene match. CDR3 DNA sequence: TGCGCCAGCAGCTTGGAGGGGGCAGGGTGGGGAGCTGAAGCTTTCTTT. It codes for CASSLEGAGWGAEAFF.

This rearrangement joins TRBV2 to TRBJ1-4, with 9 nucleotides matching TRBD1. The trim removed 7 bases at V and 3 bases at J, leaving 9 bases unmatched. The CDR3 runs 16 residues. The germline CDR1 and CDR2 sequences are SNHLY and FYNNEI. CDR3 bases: TGTGCCAGCATAAACAGGGGGCGCCCGGCTAATGAAAAACTGTTTTTT. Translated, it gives CASINRGRPANEKLFF.

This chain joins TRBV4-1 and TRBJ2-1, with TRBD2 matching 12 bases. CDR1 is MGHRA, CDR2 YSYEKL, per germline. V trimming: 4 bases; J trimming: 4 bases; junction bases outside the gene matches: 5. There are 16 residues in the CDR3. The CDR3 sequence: CASSLLGLAGYNEQFF. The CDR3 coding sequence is TGCGCCAGCAGCCTACTGGGACTAGCGGGTTACAATGAGCAGTTCTTC.

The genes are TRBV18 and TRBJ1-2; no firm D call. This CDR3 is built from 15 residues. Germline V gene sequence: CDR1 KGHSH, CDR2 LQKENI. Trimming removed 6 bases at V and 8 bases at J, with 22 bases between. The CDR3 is CASSHARDGVEGYTF. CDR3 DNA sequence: TGTGCCAGCTCTCATGCACGAGACGGGGTCGAGGGCTACACCTTC.

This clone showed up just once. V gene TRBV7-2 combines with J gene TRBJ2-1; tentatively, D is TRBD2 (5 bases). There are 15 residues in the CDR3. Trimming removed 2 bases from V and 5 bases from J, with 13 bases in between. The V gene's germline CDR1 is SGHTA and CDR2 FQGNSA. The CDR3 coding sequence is TGTGCCAGCAGCTTAACCGGACTGAAAAACAATGAGCAGTTCTTC. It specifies CASSLTGLKNNEQFF.

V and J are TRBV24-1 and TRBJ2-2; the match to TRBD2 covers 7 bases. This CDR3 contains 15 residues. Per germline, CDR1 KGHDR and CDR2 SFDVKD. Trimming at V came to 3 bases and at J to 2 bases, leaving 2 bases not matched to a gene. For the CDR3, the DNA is TGTGCCACCAGTGATCCGGGACTAAACACCGGGGAGCTGTTTTTT. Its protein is CATSDPGLNTGELFF.

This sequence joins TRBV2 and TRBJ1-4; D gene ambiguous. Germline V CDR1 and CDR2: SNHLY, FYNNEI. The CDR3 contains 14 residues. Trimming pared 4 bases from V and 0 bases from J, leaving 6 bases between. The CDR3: CASSAGSTNEKLFF. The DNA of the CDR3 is TGTGCCAGCAGTGCGGGGTCAACTAATGAAAAACTGTTTTTT.

CDR3 nucleotide sequence: TGTGCCTACCGGGACTCTCAATCCTACGAGCAGTACTTC. This encodes CAYRDSQSYEQYF. The chain joins TRBV30 to TRBJ2-7; D might be TRBD2 (6 bases). The CDR3 extends over 13 amino acids. V was pared by 7 bases and J by 1 base, with 14 bases between. In germline, CDR1 is GTSNPN, CDR2 SVGIG (reference sequence).

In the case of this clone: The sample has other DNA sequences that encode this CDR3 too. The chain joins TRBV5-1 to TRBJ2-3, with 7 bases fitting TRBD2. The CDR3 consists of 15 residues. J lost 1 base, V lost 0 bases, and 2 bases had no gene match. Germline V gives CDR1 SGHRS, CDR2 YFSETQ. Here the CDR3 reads CASSLGGLGTDTQYF. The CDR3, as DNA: TGCGCCAGCAGCTTGGGTGGACTAGGCACAGATACGCAGTATTTT.

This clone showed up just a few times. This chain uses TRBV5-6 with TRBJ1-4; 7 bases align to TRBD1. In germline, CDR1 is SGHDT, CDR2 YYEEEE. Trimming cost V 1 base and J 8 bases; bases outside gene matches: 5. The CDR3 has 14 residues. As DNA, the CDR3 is TGTGCCAGCAGCTTGTACAGGGGAGGCGAAAAACTGTTTTTT. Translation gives CASSLYRGGEKLFF. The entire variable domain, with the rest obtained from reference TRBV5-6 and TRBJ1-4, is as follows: DAGVTQSPTHLIKTRGQQVTLRCSPKSGHDTVSWYQQALGQGPQFIFQYYEEEERQRGNFPDRFSGHQFPNYSSELNVNALLLGDSALYLCASSLYRGGEKLFFGSGTQLSVL.

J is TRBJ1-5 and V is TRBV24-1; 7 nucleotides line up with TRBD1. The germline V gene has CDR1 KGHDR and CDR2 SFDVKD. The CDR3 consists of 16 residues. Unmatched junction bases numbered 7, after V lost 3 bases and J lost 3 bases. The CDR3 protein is CATSDPSKGANQPQHF. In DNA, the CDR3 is TGTGCCACCAGTGATCCGAGTAAGGGGGCCAATCAGCCCCAGCATTTT.

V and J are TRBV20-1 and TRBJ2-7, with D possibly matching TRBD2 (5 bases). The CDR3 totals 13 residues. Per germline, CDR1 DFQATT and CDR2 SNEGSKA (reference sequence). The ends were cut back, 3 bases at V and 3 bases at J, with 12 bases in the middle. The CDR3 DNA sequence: TGCAGTGCTAGTGGGGAGATCTTCTACGAGCAGTACTTC. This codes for CSASGEIFYEQYF.

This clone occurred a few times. The CDR3: CASSYSTGRGGYTF. In nucleotides, the CDR3 is TGTGCCAGCAGTTACTCGACAGGGAGAGGAGGCTACACCTTC. The chain joins TRBV6-5 to TRBJ1-2; TRBD1 matches 7 bases. This CDR3 is built from 14 residues. The V and J ends lost 0 bases and 8 bases, in that order; junction bases with no gene match: 6. Per germline, CDR1 MNHEY and CDR2 SVGAGI.